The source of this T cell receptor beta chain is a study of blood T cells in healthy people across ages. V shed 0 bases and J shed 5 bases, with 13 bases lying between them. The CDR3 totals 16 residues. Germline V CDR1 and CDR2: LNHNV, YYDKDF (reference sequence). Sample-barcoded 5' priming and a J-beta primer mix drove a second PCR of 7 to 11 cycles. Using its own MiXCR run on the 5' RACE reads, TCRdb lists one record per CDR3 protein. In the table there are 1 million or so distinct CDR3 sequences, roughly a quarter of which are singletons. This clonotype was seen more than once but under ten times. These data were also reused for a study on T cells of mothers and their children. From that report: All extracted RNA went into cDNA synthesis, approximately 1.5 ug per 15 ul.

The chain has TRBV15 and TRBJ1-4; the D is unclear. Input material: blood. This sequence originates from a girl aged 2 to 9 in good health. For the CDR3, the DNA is TGTGCCACCAGCAGAGATCTTTGGGCCCAGAATGAAAAACTGTTTTTT. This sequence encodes CATSRDLWAQNEKLFF.